This T cell receptor beta chain originates from a study of blood T cell repertoires in COVID-19. Study details: COVID-19 samples from acute and convalescent phases originated in the United States, Italy and Spain. PBMCs, B-cell-depleted T cells, or T cells were the source of the cDNA or gDNA that made up the material.

The CDR3 totals 12 residues. V lost 4 bases to trimming and J lost 7 bases, with 10 bases between them. In the source study's methods: Reference gene primer amplification in the assay estimated nucleated cell counts. TCRdb's copy holds only in-frame clones and misses some; the assay was immunoSEQ multiplex PCR. V and J calls and clone size follow that table, whereas D and trimming were derived from the DNA. The table has some 130,000 clones, around 90% seen once; the top ten hold approximately 3.5%. The source of this sequence is a man between 45 and 60 years old with active COVID-19. J is TRBJ2-5 and V is TRBV12-3 or TRBV12-4; D possibly corresponds to TRBD2 (5 bases). The sequencing sample was made of peripheral blood. The CDR3 DNA is TGTGCCAGCAGTTACGGGGAAGGGACCCAGTACTTC. Translation gives CASSYGEGTQYF.